This paragraph covers one T cell receptor (beta chain) sequence. Its antigen is as yet unknown. These data originate in a study of cytomegalovirus exposure and HLA in healthy donors. CDR1 is LNHNV and CDR2 is YYDKDF in the germline V gene (reference sequence). V lost 3 bases, J lost 11 bases, and 10 bases lay in between. This CDR3 is built from 11 residues. Donors counted as nominally healthy when sampled, yet unrecorded immune exposures were likely. Study-level results: TCR beta V segments were, for the most part, productive about 87% or about 30% of the time in an earlier analysis.

It was with 60 Vbeta and 13 Jbeta primers that the PCR ran. The repertoire was sequenced with immunoSEQ multiplex PCR; TCRdb's copy has only in-frame clones and lacks some. Among some 160,000 clones, roughly 80% were seen once, and the ten largest hold approximately 4%. Material: PBMCs. This clonotype was sampled from a woman aged 40 to 50 in good health and CMV-seropositive. This chain joins TRBV15 and TRBJ1-1; D remains ambiguous. The CDR3 DNA is TGTGCCACCAGCAGCATGAATGGCGCTTTCTTT. It yields the protein CATSSMNGAFF.